These 29 T cell receptor beta chains were all obtained from the same sample, sequenced in a study of control samples from healthy donors and cancer patients. TCRdb keeps only in-frame clones here, not all; method: immunoSEQ multiplex PCR. The repertoire has some 120,000 clones, about 95% of them found once; the top ten carry 3.6%. The specimen was blood. The receptors come from a man aged 25-45 years in good health.

The rearrangement links TRBV7-2 to TRBJ2-5; 7 bases line up with TRBD1. CDR3 length: 14 residues. The germline gives CDR1 SGHTA, CDR2 FQGNSA. The V gene end was trimmed by 5 bases and the J gene end by 2 bases; junction bases not matched to a gene: 5. The DNA for the CDR3 is TGTGCCAGCAGCGACGGGACAGCACAAGAGACCCAGTACTTC. Its translation is CASSDGTAQETQYF.

The CDR3 protein is CASSATLTLGQGGEQYF. In DNA form, the CDR3 reads TGTGCCAGCAGTGCCACCCTAACCTTAGGACAGGGGGGCGAGCAGTACTTC. V usage is TRBV27 and J usage is TRBJ2-7; 10 positions match TRBD1. Trimming removed 5 bases from V and 6 bases from J; junction bases left unmatched: 16. This CDR3 comprises 17 residues. Germline V gives CDR1 MNHEY, CDR2 SMNVEV (reference sequence).

The CDR3, as DNA: TGTGCCAGCAGTCAAGGGACAAATCAGCCCCAGCATTTT. Residues: CASSQGTNQPQHF. The chain joins TRBV12-3 or TRBV12-4 to TRBJ1-5; a possible D gene is TRBD1 (6 bases). The ends were cut back, 5 bases at V and 4 bases at J, with 9 bases in the middle. The length of the CDR3 is 13 residues.

In DNA form, the CDR3 reads TGTGCCAGCAGTCTAACAGGGACCGGGGCCAACGTCCTGACTTTC. It is translated as CASSLTGTGANVLTF. The rearrangement uses TRBV5-5 and TRBJ2-6, with a tentative D call TRBD1 (6 bases). The V gene's germline CDR1 is SGHKS and CDR2 YYEKEE (reference sequence). This CDR3 is 15 amino acids long. The germline V and J ends were trimmed by 5 bases and 4 bases, with 13 bases remaining between them. Variable domain in full (rest from reference TRBV5-5 and TRBJ2-6): DAGVTQSPTHLIKTRGQQVTLRCSPISGHKSVSWYQQVLGQGPQFIFQYYEKEERGRGNFPDRFSARQFPNYSSELNVNALLLGDSALYLCASSLTGTGANVLTFGAGSRLTVL.

V and J are TRBV9 and TRBJ1-6; tentatively, D is TRBD1 (6 bases). Trimming cost V 0 bases and J 11 bases, with 9 bases left between them. Germline V gives CDR1 SGDLS, CDR2 YYNGEE. This CDR3 has 13 residues. The CDR3, as DNA: TGTGCCAGCAGCGTAGAGGGGGGACCACCCCTCCACTTT. This sequence encodes CASSVEGGPPLHF.

This clone was recorded only once. The chain is built from TRBV6-1 and TRBJ1-2; D unclear. The CDR3 is made up of 14 amino acids. The V gene lost 2 bases and the J gene lost 2 bases, with 9 bases spanning the gap. Germline CDR1 is MNHNS and CDR2 is SASEGT. In DNA, the CDR3 is TGTGCCAGCAGTGAATCCGACGTCAACTATGGCTACACCTTC. Its translation is CASSESDVNYGYTF.

The chain couples TRBV18 to TRBJ1-2; the match to TRBD1 covers 7 bases. The CDR3 is made up of 17 amino acids. Germline-derived CDR1 and CDR2 are KGHSH and LQKENI. V gave up 2 bases and J gave up 0 bases; unmatched junction bases: 9. DNA for the CDR3: TGTGCCAGCTCACCAAGGGGGAGACAGGGAGCTAACTATGGCTACACCTTC. It encodes CASSPRGRQGANYGYTF.

The V gene is TRBV7-9, the J gene TRBJ1-2; unclear D gene. The CDR3 is 12 residues long. V lost 3 bases, J lost 0 bases, and 2 bases lay in between. The germline gives CDR1 SEHNR, CDR2 FQNEAQ (reference sequence). The CDR3 bases are TGTGCCAGCAGCTTTACTAACTATGGCTACACCTTC. Residues: CASSFTNYGYTF.

This chain joins TRBV28 and TRBJ1-2, with a possible D match to TRBD1 (5 bases). Germline CDR1 and CDR2: MDHEN and SYDVKM. V lost 6 bases to trimming and J lost 6 bases, with 17 bases between them. This CDR3 region has 14 residues. The CDR3: CASSLNAGWDGYTF. Written as DNA, the CDR3 is TGTGCCAGCAGCCTTAACGCAGGGTGGGATGGCTACACCTTC.

The chain joins TRBV28 to TRBJ1-5, with 7 bases lining up with TRBD1. Germline loops: CDR1 MDHEN, CDR2 SYDVKM. The trim removed 5 bases at V and 4 bases at J, leaving 8 bases unmatched. The CDR3 runs 15 residues. The CDR3 spells CASSLTGNTNQPQHF. The CDR3 coding sequence is TGTGCCAGCAGTCTGACAGGGAATACGAATCAGCCCCAGCATTTT.

The chain joins TRBV21-1 to TRBJ1-6. TRBV21-1 is described as a pseudogene. The CDR3 runs 15 residues. The DNA of the CDR3 is TGTGCCAGCGCGTGCGGAACCATCTATAATTCACCCCTCCACTTT. Amino acids: CASACGTIYNSPLHF.

This chain links TRBV6-6 with TRBJ2-3; 10 bases are shared with TRBD2. The junction had 17 bases not matched to a gene; V was cut back by 7 bases and J by 10 bases. Germline CDR1 reads MNHNY; CDR2 reads SVGAGI (reference sequence). The CDR3 totals 16 residues. CDR3 region: CASNPLGLAASAAQYF. Written as DNA, the CDR3 is TGTGCCAGCAACCCTCTCGGACTAGCGGCGTCCGCTGCGCAGTATTTT.

This sequence joins TRBV18 and TRBJ2-5; D is unclear. This CDR3 has 15 residues. The V gene's germline CDR1 is KGHSH and CDR2 LQKENI. The V end lost 3 bases, the J end lost 7 bases, and 18 bases lay between the germline ends. The CDR3 sequence is CASSPRVYSGVTQYF. The CDR3 DNA reads as TGTGCCAGCTCACCGAGAGTATACTCTGGTGTGACCCAGTACTTC.

This chain uses TRBV18 with TRBJ2-3, with 7 bases matching TRBD1. Trimming removed 5 bases from V and 14 bases from J; junction bases left unmatched: 10. Germline CDR1 KGHSH, CDR2 LQKENI. The CDR3 sequence is 12 residues long. Here the CDR3 DNA reads TGTGCCAGCTCAGCACGACAGGGAGAGTCGTATTTT. This translates into CASSARQGESYF.

The J gene is TRBJ1-2, the V gene TRBV2; D might be TRBD1 (5 bases). Between the trimmed V and J ends, which lost 4 bases and 0 bases, there was a span of 9 bases. Germline assignment: CDR1 SNHLY and CDR2 FYNNEI. The CDR3 extends over 14 amino acids. The CDR3 spells CASSAWGANYGYTF. The CDR3 DNA sequence: TGTGCCAGCAGTGCGTGGGGGGCTAACTATGGCTACACCTTC.

The chain carries TRBV19 and TRBJ1-6; D is uncertain. CDR3 size: 12 residues. Germline V gene data show CDR1 as LNHDA and CDR2 as SQIVND (reference sequence). The V end was cut by 5 bases, the J end by 10 bases, with 9 bases between. For the CDR3, the DNA is TGTGCCAGTAGTCACCCAACCTCACCCCTCCACTTT. Protein sequence: CASSHPTSPLHF.

This sequence joins TRBV19 and TRBJ1-1, with a weak D call TRBD1 (5 bases). V lost 7 bases and J lost 5, with 14 bases in between. The V gene's germline CDR1 is LNHDA and CDR2 SQIVND (reference sequence). The CDR3 length is 13 residues. The DNA of the CDR3 is TGTGCCAGTAAGGGGCCGGCCGAGACTGAAGCTTTCTTT. Translated, it gives CASKGPAETEAFF. The variable domain in full, with the rest retrieved from reference TRBV19 and TRBJ1-1, is DGGITQSPKYLFRKEGQNVTLSCEQNLNHDAMYWYRQDPGQGLRLIYYSQIVNDFQKGDIAEGYSVSREKKESFPLTVTSAQKNPTAFYLCASKGPAETEAFFGQGTRLTVV.

The chain couples TRBV19 to TRBJ1-1; D not certain. Trimming stripped 6 bases from V and 10 bases from J, with 12 bases between. The CDR3 spans 11 residues. The germline V gene has CDR1 LNHDA and CDR2 SQIVND (reference sequence). The CDR3 sequence: CASRSHDGAFF. In DNA, the CDR3 is TGTGCCAGTAGATCCCACGATGGAGCTTTCTTT.

The chain is built from TRBV6-2 or TRBV6-3 and TRBJ1-3, with D possibly matching TRBD1 (6 bases). This CDR3 region has 16 residues. V was shortened by 2 bases and J by 1 base, with 12 bases between the two germline ends. Germline assignment: CDR1 MNHEY and CDR2 SVGEGT. In DNA, the CDR3 is TGTGCCAGCAGTTACGAGGCAGGGGCTTCTGGAAACACCATATATTTT. This sequence encodes CASSYEAGASGNTIYF.

V gene TRBV27 combines with J gene TRBJ1-5, with D perhaps matching TRBD1 (5 bases). Germline V CDR1 and CDR2: MNHEY, SMNVEV (reference sequence). This CDR3 spans 15 amino acids. Trimming took 2 bases from V and 3 from J, leaving 11 bases between them. The CDR3 loop is CASSLISGNNQPQHF. In DNA, the CDR3 is TGTGCCAGCAGTTTAATATCAGGGAACAATCAGCCCCAGCATTTT.

Notes on this clone: The same CDR3 also results from other DNA sequences found in this sample. The V gene is TRBV30, the J gene TRBJ1-2; TRBD1 might be the D (6 bases). V shed 0 bases and J shed 6 bases, with 8 bases lying between them. CDR1 and CDR2 from the germline V gene are GTSNPN and SVGIG (reference sequence). This CDR3 spans 12 amino acids. The CDR3 DNA reads as TGTGCCTGGAGTGTGAGGGGGGATGGCTACACCTTC. Protein: CAWSVRGDGYTF. Variable domain in full (rest from reference TRBV30 and TRBJ1-2): SQTIHQWPATLVQPVGSPLSLECTVEGTSNPNLYWYRQAAGRGLQLLFYSVGIGQISSEVPQNLSASRPQDRQFILSSKKLLLSDSGFYLCAWSVRGDGYTFGSGTRLTVV.

V and J are TRBV10-3 and TRBJ2-3, with TRBD1 as a possible D gene (6 bases). In germline, CDR1 is ENHRY, CDR2 SYGVKD. Trimming took 6 bases from V and 4 from J, leaving 11 bases between them. This CDR3 has 13 amino acids. The CDR3 region is CAIRRGMADTQYF. The CDR3 DNA follows: TGTGCCATCAGGAGGGGGATGGCAGATACGCAGTATTTT.

J is TRBJ2-7 and V is TRBV24-1, with 7 bases matching TRBD2. The CDR3 runs to 14 residues. Germline CDR1 reads KGHDR; CDR2 reads SFDVKD. Trimming at V came to 5 bases and at J to 2 bases, leaving 5 bases not matched to a gene. This chain's CDR3 is CATSASGLAYEQYF. In nucleotides, the CDR3 is TGTGCCACCAGTGCCAGCGGACTAGCCTACGAGCAGTACTTC.

The chain combines TRBV7-9 with TRBJ1-2; maybe TRBD1 (6 bases). Germline V gene data show CDR1 as SEHNR and CDR2 as FQNEAQ (reference sequence). The V gene lost 4 bases and the J gene lost 6 bases, with 21 bases spanning the gap. The CDR3 has 16 amino acids. The CDR3 sequence is CASSSGTFSGPNGYTF. DNA for the CDR3: TGTGCCAGCAGCTCGGGGACATTTAGTGGACCCAATGGCTACACCTTC.

The V and J genes are TRBV7-2 and TRBJ2-7; D is ambiguous. The V gene lost 4 bases and the J gene lost 6 bases, with 16 bases spanning the gap. Germline values: CDR1 SGHTA, CDR2 FQGNSA. The CDR3 has 14 amino acids. The CDR3 loop reads CASSSSPLGTEQYF. CDR3 coding DNA: TGTGCCAGCAGCTCCTCTCCCCTGGGCACCGAGCAGTACTTC.

The rearrangement links TRBV11-2 to TRBJ2-1; D might be TRBD2 (5 bases). Germline CDR1 SGHAT, CDR2 FQNNGV. The CDR3 extends over 15 amino acids. Trimming shortened V by 1 base and J by 9 bases, and 16 bases separated the two germline ends. The DNA of the CDR3 is TGTGCCAGCAGCTTAGGAGCCCCAGGAGGCACTGAGCAGTTCTTC. Amino acids: CASSLGAPGGTEQFF.

The chain uses TRBV4-3 and TRBJ2-7, with 10 nucleotides matching TRBD1. CDR3 length equals 15 residues. V lost 3 bases, J lost 6 bases, and 8 bases stayed unmatched. CDR1 and CDR2 from the germline V gene are LGHNA and YSLEER. The chain's CDR3 is CASSQAAGQGFEQYF. The CDR3 nucleotides read TGCGCCAGCAGCCAGGCGGCGGGACAGGGGTTCGAGCAGTACTTC.

The genes are TRBV5-1 and TRBJ2-2; maybe TRBD1 (6 bases). CDR3 size: 14 residues. V gave up 4 bases and J gave up 8 bases, with 15 bases separating them. The germline CDR1 and CDR2 sequences are SGHRS and YFSETQ. The CDR3, as DNA: TGCGCCAGCAGCACCAACAGGGCGGTAGGGGAGCTGTTTTTT. Translating it yields CASSTNRAVGELFF.

The V call is TRBV6-5, the J call TRBJ1-2; the match to TRBD1 covers 7 bases. Germline assignment: CDR1 MNHEY and CDR2 SVGAGI. V was clipped by 8 bases and J by 4 bases; unmatched bases: 7. The CDR3 is 13 residues long. The CDR3 DNA is TGTGCCAGCTCGGGGACAGACCGCTATGGCTACACCTTC. It translates to CASSGTDRYGYTF.